The 12 T cell receptor beta chains listed next were all sequenced from one sample in a study of Graves' ophthalmopathy and Graves' hyperthyroidism. The study amplified TCR beta CDR3 regions using RNA transcripts. The first-round RT-PCR employed HTBI primers together with the Qiagen OneStep RT-PCR kit. A multiplex PCR was then performed as the second round. One entry per CDR3 protein, called by TCRdb with MiXCR from the multiplex PCR reads. This sample carries 680,000 or so distinct CDR3 sequences, 22% of them seen once, and the ten largest clones take around 6.9%. The sample taken for sequencing was peripheral blood. All receptors derive from a young woman with stable Graves' hyperthyroidism. Some clones in this sample may be carry-over from other donors' samples.

The genes are TRBV4-1 and TRBJ2-7; D not certain. Germline-derived CDR1 and CDR2 are MGHRA and YSYEKL. The CDR3 spans 14 residues. V was shortened by 1 base and J by 6 bases, with 13 bases between the two germline ends. DNA for the CDR3: TGCGCCAGCAGCCAAGCCCTACTGGGTGCCGAGCAGTACTTC. Amino acid sequence: CASSQALLGAEQYF.

The J gene is TRBJ2-4, the V gene TRBV6-5, with a weak D call TRBD1 (6 bases). Trimming shortened V by 2 bases and J by 14 bases, and 13 bases separated the two germline ends. Germline assignment: CDR1 MNHEY and CDR2 SVGAGI. The CDR3 has 12 amino acids. The CDR3 loop reads CASSYDRRIKYF. The CDR3 DNA follows: TGTGCCAGCAGTTACGACAGGCGTATTAAGTACTTC.

In its sample, this clonotype was seen many times. V gene TRBV6-1 combines with J gene TRBJ1-1; D gene uncertain. Trimming removed 3 bases at V and 0 bases at J, with 8 bases between. The CDR3 covers 14 residues. Germline-derived CDR1 and CDR2 are MNHNS and SASEGT. CDR3 in DNA: TGTGCCAGCAGTGAGGGATACATGAACACTGAAGCTTTCTTT. This translates into CASSEGYMNTEAFF.

In this sample, this clonotype turned up many times. The chain joins TRBV20-1 to TRBJ1-5; the D is unclear. V dropped 6 bases and J dropped 4 bases, with 25 bases sitting between them. CDR1 is DFQATT and CDR2 is SNEGSKA in the germline V gene (reference sequence). This CDR3 contains 17 residues. CDR3 amino acids: CSAKPGSEPGRNQPQHF. CDR3 sequence (DNA): TGCAGTGCCAAACCCGGGTCAGAACCGGGTAGAAATCAGCCCCAGCATTTT.

The chain carries TRBV20-1 and TRBJ1-1; D unresolved. The CDR3 is 13 amino acids. Germline V gene sequence: CDR1 DFQATT, CDR2 SNEGSKA (reference sequence). V lost 6 bases to trimming and J lost 5 bases, with 16 bases between them. For the CDR3, the DNA is TGCAGTGCGGACCCCCGTGCCCAAACTGAAGCTTTCTTT. Translated: CSADPRAQTEAFF.

In its sample, this clonotype was seen once. A much larger clone is a single base away; this may be a read error. The chain has TRBV19 and TRBJ1-1; D possibly corresponds to TRBD1 (6 bases). The CDR3 is made up of 14 amino acids. Germline V gives CDR1 LNHDA, CDR2 SQIVND (reference sequence). This CDR3 reads CTSSIGGRGTEAFF. In nucleotides, the CDR3 is TGTACCAGTAGTATCGGGGGGCGAGGCACTGAAGCTTTCTTT.

This clonotype was picked up many times. The chain links TRBV6-5 to TRBJ2-7; no reliable D call. V dropped 6 bases and J dropped 0 bases, with 12 bases sitting between them. CDR1 is MNHEY and CDR2 is SVGAGI in the germline V gene. The CDR3 is 14 amino acids. CDR3 protein: CASRTDGSSYEQYF. The CDR3 nucleotides read TGTGCCAGCAGGACCGACGGAAGCTCCTACGAGCAGTACTTC.

This clonotype occurred many times. This sequence joins TRBV6-1 and TRBJ2-7; 10 nucleotides align to TRBD2. J was trimmed by 0 bases and V by 6 bases; bases with no gene match: 5. The CDR3 runs 15 residues. Germline loops: CDR1 MNHNS, CDR2 SASEGT. For the CDR3, the DNA is TGTGCCAGCAGGGGACTAGCGTCCTCCTCCTACGAGCAGTACTTC. Protein: CASRGLASSSYEQYF.

This clonotype was observed at least ten times. The V call is TRBV11-2, the J call TRBJ2-2; D not certain. Trimming shortened V by 8 bases and J by 0 bases, and 16 bases separated the two germline ends. Germline V gene data show CDR1 as SGHAT and CDR2 as FQNNGV. The CDR3 is 16 amino acids. CDR3 loop: CASSLEFRSNTGELFF. In DNA form, the CDR3 reads TGTGCCAGCTCACTGGAGTTCAGGTCGAACACCGGGGAGCTGTTTTTT.

This chain connects TRBV25-1 to TRBJ2-2, with D maybe TRBD2 (7 bases). The germline V gene has CDR1 MGHDK and CDR2 SYGVNS. V was shortened by 4 bases and J by 6 bases, with 15 bases between the two germline ends. This CDR3 has 15 residues. DNA of the CDR3: TGTGCCAGCAGTGCTGGAGGGGGGAGGGCCGGGGAGCTGTTTTTT. It yields the protein CASSAGGGRAGELFF.

Many counts were recorded for this clonotype. The gene calls are TRBV28 and TRBJ1-1; 9 nucleotides align to TRBD1. With 3 bases clipped from V and 10 bases from J, the junction kept 6 bases outside the gene matches. Germline CDR1 is MDHEN and CDR2 is SYDVKM. This CDR3 is built from 13 residues. DNA of the CDR3: TGTGCCAGCAGTTTTTCCGACAGGGGGGGAGCTTTCTTT. It codes for CASSFSDRGGAFF. Together with reference TRBV28 and TRBJ1-1, the CDR3 gives the full variable domain: DVKVTQSSRYLVKRTGEKVFLECVQDMDHENMFWYRQDPGLGLRLIYFSYDVKMKEKGDIPEGYSVSREKKERFSLILESASTNQTSMYLCASSFSDRGGAFFGQGTRLTVV.

This clonotype was observed once. The J gene is TRBJ2-7, the V gene TRBV3-1; D uncertain. Germline values: CDR1 LGHDT, CDR2 YNNKEL (reference sequence). This CDR3 spans 13 amino acids. Trimming stripped 4 bases from V and 4 bases from J, with 11 bases between. The CDR3, as DNA: TGTGCCAGCAGCCGGCCCGGTAGATACGAGCAGTACTTC. It translates to CASSRPGRYEQYF.